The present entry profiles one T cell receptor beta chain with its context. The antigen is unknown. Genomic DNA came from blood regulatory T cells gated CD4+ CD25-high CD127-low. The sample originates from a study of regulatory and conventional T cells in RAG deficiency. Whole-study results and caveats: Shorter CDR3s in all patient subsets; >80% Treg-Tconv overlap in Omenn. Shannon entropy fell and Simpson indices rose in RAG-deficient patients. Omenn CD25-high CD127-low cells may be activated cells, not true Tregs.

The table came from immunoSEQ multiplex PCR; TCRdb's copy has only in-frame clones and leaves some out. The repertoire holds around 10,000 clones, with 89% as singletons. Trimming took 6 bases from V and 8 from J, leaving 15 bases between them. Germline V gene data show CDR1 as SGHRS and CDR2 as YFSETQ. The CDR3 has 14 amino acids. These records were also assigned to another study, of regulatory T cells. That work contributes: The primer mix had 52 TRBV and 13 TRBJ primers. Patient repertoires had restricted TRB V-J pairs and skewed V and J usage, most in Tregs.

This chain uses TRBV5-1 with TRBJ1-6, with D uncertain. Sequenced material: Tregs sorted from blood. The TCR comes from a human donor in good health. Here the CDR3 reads CASTPGPDDSPLHF. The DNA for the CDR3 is TGCGCCAGCACCCCCGGACCGGATGATTCACCCCTCCACTTT.